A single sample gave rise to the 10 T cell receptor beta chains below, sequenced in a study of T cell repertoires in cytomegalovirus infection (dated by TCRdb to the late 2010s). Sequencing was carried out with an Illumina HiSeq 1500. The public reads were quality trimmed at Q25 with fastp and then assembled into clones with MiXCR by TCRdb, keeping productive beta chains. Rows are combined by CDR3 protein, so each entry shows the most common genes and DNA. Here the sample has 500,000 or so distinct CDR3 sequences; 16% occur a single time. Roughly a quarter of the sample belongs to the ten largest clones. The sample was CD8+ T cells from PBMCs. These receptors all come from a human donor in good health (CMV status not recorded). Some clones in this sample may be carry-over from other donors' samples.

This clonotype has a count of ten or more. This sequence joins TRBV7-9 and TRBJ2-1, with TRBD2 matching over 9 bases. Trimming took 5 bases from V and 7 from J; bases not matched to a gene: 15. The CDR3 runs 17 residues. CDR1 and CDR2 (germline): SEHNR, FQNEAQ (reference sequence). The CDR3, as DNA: TGTGCCAGCAGCGGGGCCCTGGCCAGGCTAGCGGGAAATGAGCAGTTCTTC. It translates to CASSGALARLAGNEQFF.

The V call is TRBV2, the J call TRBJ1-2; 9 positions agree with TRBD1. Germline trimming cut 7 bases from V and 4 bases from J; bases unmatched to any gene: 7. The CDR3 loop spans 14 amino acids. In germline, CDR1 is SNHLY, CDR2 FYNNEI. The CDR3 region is CASTGTGLLYGYTF. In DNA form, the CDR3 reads TGTGCCAGCACCGGGACAGGGCTGCTCTATGGCTACACCTTC.

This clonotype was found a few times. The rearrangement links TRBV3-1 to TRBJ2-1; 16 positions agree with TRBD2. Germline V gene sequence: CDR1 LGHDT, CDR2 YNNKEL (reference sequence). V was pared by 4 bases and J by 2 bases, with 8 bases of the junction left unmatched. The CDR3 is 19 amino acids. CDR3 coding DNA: TGTGCCAGCAGCCTCCCACCGGGACTAGCGGGGGGGGCCTACAATGAGCAGTTCTTC. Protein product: CASSLPPGLAGGAYNEQFF.

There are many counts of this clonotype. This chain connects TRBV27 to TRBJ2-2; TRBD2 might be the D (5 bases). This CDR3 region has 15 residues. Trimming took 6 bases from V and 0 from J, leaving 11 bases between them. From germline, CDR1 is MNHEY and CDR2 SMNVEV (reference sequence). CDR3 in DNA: TGTGCCAGCAGCAGTACTAGTCCGAACACCGGGGAGCTGTTTTTT. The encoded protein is CASSSTSPNTGELFF.

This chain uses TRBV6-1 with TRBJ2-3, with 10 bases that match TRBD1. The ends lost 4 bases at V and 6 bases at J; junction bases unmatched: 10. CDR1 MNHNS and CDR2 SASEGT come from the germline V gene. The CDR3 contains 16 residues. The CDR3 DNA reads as TGTGCCAGCAGTGTATTTCGACAGGGGGCCACTGATACGCAGTATTTT. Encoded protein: CASSVFRQGATDTQYF.

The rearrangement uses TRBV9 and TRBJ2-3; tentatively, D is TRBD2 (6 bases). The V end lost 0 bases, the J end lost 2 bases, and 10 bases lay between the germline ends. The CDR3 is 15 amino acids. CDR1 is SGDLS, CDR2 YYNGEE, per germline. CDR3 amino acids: CASSVEGTSTDTQYF. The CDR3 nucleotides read TGTGCCAGCAGCGTAGAAGGGACTTCCACAGATACGCAGTATTTT.

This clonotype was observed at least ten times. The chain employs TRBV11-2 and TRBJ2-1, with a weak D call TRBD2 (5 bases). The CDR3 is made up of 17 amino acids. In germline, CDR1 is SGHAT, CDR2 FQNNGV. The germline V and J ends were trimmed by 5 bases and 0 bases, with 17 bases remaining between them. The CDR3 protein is CASSPTGVLSSYNEQFF. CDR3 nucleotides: TGTGCCAGCAGCCCAACCGGGGTTTTGAGCTCCTACAATGAGCAGTTCTTC.

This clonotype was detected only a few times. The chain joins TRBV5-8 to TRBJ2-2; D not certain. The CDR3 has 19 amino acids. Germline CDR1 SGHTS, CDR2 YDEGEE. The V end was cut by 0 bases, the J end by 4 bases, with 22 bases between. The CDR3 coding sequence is TGTGCCAGCAGCTTGGCCCGGCCTAGACCGCTGTCCAGCACCGGGGAGCTGTTTTTT. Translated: CASSLARPRPLSSTGELFF.

CDR3 nucleotide sequence: TGTGCCAGCAGTCTTGGGACTCACCGGGTGGGCTATGGCTACACCTTC. Translating it yields CASSLGTHRVGYGYTF. The V and J genes are TRBV12-3 or TRBV12-4 and TRBJ1-2, with D maybe TRBD1 (5 bases). The CDR3 is 16 residues long. V was shortened by 5 bases and J by 4 bases, with 20 bases between the two germline ends.

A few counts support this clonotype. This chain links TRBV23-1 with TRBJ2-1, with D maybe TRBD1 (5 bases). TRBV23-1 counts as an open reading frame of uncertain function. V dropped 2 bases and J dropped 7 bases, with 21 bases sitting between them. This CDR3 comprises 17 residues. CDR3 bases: TGCGCCAGCAGTCAAAGAATGAACAGGACCAAAAGGAATGAGCAGTTCTTC. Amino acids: CASSQRMNRTKRNEQFF.